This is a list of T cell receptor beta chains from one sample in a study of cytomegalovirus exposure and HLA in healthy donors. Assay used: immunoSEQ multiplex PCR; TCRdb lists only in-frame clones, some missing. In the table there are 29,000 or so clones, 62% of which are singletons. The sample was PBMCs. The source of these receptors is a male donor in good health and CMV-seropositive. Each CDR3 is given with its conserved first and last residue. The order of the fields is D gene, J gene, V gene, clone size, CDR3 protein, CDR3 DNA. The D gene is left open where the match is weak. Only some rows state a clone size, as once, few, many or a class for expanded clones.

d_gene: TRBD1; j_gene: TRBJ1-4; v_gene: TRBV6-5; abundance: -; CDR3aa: CASSYRQGAGEKLFF; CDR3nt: TGTGCCAGCAGTTATCGACAGGGGGCAGGTGAAAAACTGTTTTTT
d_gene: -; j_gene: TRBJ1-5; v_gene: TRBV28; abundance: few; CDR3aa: CASTPLGGSHQPQHF; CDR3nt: TGTGCCAGCACCCCCCTCGGGGGATCACACCAGCCCCAGCATTTT
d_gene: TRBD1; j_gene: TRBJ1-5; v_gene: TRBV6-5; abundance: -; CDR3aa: CASSAGTGLNQPQHF; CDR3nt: TGTGCCAGCAGTGCCGGGACAGGGCTTAATCAGCCCCAGCATTTT
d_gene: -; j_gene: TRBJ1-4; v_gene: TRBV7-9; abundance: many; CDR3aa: CASSTPGSVNEKLFF; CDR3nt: TGTGCCAGCAGCACCCCAGGGTCGGTTAATGAAAAACTGTTTTTT
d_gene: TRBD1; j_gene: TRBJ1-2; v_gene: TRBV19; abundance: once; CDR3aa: CATSIAAPGQGSNYGYTF; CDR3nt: TGTGCCACTAGTATAGCGGCCCCGGGACAGGGTTCCAACTATGGCTACACCTTC
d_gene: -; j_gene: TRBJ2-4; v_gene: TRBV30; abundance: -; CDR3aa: CAWSRQTLAKNIQYF; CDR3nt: TGTGCCTGGAGCCGACAGACACTAGCCAAAAACATTCAGTACTTC
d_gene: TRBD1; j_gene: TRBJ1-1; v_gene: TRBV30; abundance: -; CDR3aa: CAWRTGTGVFTEAFF; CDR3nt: TGTGCCTGGAGGACCGGGACAGGGGTGTTCACTGAAGCTTTCTTT
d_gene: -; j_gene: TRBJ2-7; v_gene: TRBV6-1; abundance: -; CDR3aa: CASSPGGASYEQYF; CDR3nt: TGTGCCAGCAGTCCGGGGGGCGCCTCCTACGAGCAGTACTTC
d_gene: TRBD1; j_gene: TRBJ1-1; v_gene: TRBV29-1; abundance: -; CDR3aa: CSVQTGFTEAFF; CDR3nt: TGCAGCGTTCAGACAGGGTTCACTGAAGCTTTCTTT
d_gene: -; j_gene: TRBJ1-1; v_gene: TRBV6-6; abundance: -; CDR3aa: CASRRTENTEAFF; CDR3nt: TGTGCCAGCAGGAGGACTGAAAACACTGAAGCTTTCTTT
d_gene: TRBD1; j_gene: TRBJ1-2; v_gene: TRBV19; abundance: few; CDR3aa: CASSIGQGIYGYTF; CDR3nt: TGTGCCAGTAGTATAGGACAGGGGATCTATGGCTACACCTTC